A selection of T cell receptor beta chains follows, all from one sample in a study of OX40 agonist ivuxolimab in advanced cancers. The data were produced by immunoSEQ multiplex PCR, yet TCRdb's version contains in-frame clones alone and is incomplete. The sample contains fewer than 25,000 clones, 75% to 90% of which appear only once. The sample in question was CD4+ or CD8+ T cells sorted from blood, obtained in a trial of the OX40 agonist ivuxolimab. Source of these receptors: an adult with an advanced solid tumor such as melanoma, head and neck, liver or kidney cancer. The CDR3 runs from the conserved cysteine through the conserved F or W. The D gene is left open where the match is weak. Clone size is stated in some rows and not others, as once, few, many or a class when expanded.

size | J | D | V | DNA | CDR3
once | TRBJ2-2 | TRBD1 | TRBV6-1 | TGTGCCAGCAGGACCGGGACAGGAAACACCGGGGAGCTGTTTTTT | CASRTGTGNTGELFF
few | TRBJ1-1 | TRBD1 | TRBV5-4 | TGTGCCAGCAGCTTGGGTGGCAGGGGGTCCACTGAAGCTTTCTTT | CASSLGGRGSTEAFF
. | TRBJ2-7 | TRBD1 | TRBV5-1 | TGCGCCAGCTGCCTCGGACAGGGCTACGAGCAGTACTTC | CASCLGQGYEQYF
. | TRBJ1-2 | TRBD1 | TRBV2 | TGTACCAGCAGTGAAGAGGGGGACAGGGACCTTTACACCTTC | CTSSEEGDRDLYTF
. | TRBJ1-1 | . | TRBV6-5 | TGTGCCAGCAGTCCCTCCCAGGCAAACACTGAAGCTTTCTTT | CASSPSQANTEAFF
. | TRBJ2-3 | . | TRBV10-3 | TGTGCCACCCACCGGGCTGGGACAACAGATACGCAGTATTTT | CATHRAGTTDTQYF
. | TRBJ2-2 | TRBD1 | TRBV19 | TGTGCCAGTAGTACACCAGGGGGCAGGGCCGGGGAGCTGTTTTTT | CASSTPGGRAGELFF
few | TRBJ2-7 | . | TRBV10-3 | TGTGCCATCAGTATGACACTGGATTACGAGCAGTACTTC | CAISMTLDYEQYF
. | TRBJ1-1 | . | TRBV5-4 | TGTGCCAGCAGCTTGGGCAGGATAAACACTGAAGCTTTCTTT | CASSLGRINTEAFF
. | TRBJ2-3 | . | TRBV11-3 | TGTGCCAGCAGACAGGACGCAACAGATACGCAGTATTTT | CASRQDATDTQYF
. | TRBJ2-7 | . | TRBV21-1 | TGTGCCATCTATCGAAGAAAGTCCGAGCAGTACTTC | CAIYRRKSEQYF
. | TRBJ2-6 | TRBD1 | TRBV9 | TGTGCCAGCAGGGGAGACAGGGAAGAAGGCTCTGGGGCCAACGTCCTGACTTTC | CASRGDREEGSGANVLTF
. | TRBJ1-6 | TRBD1 | TRBV7-9 | TGTGCCAGCAGGCTGGGACAGCAAGATTCACCCCTCCACTTT | CASRLGQQDSPLHF
. | TRBJ1-4 | . | TRBV7-9 | TGTGCCAGCAGCTTAGCAGGTGATGAAAAACTGTTTTTT | CASSLAGDEKLFF
. | TRBJ2-5 | TRBD2 | TRBV4-1 | TGCGCCAGCAGCCAAGGAGCAGCGGGGGAAGAGACCCAGTACTTC | CASSQGAAGEETQYF